These 9 T cell receptor beta chains were sequenced from one sample in a study of response to subunit inactivated influenza vaccine. One entry per CDR3 protein results from TCRdb running MiXCR on the RT-PCR reads. The sample carries a few hundred thousand distinct CDR3 sequences, about 14% recorded once. Material: PBMCs from blood, obtained 12 days after vaccination. These receptors were obtained from a man between 45 and 60 years old who received an inactivated influenza vaccine.

This clonotype was picked up a small number of times. The genes are TRBV6-1 and TRBJ2-2; D might be TRBD2 (5 bases). Trimming left V 6 bases short and J 5 bases short, with 13 bases between. This CDR3 contains 14 residues. Looked up from germline, CDR1 is MNHNS and CDR2 is SASEGT. CDR3 region: CASRPTNPTGELFF. The DNA of the CDR3 is TGTGCCAGCAGACCGACTAATCCAACCGGGGAGCTGTTTTTT.

This chain uses TRBV6-2 or TRBV6-3 with TRBJ1-2, with TRBD1 identical over 8 bases. In germline, CDR1 is MNHEY, CDR2 SVGEGT. J lost 1 base, V lost 6 bases, and 7 bases had no gene match. The CDR3 covers 15 residues. In nucleotides, the CDR3 is TGTGCCAGCAGACCGGGGACAGGCTTTAACTATGGCTACACCTTC. Encoded protein: CASRPGTGFNYGYTF.

The chain employs TRBV27 and TRBJ2-3; TRBD2 matches at 8 bases. J was trimmed by 2 bases and V by 6 bases; bases with no gene match: 13. The CDR3 runs 17 residues. Germline CDR1 MNHEY, CDR2 SMNVEV (reference sequence). DNA for the CDR3: TGTGCCAGCAGACCTACTCCGGGGCGGGGGGTCACAGATACGCAGTATTTT. It encodes CASRPTPGRGVTDTQYF.

This clonotype was picked up a small number of times. The rearrangement uses TRBV2 and TRBJ2-7, with 7 nucleotides matching TRBD1. The CDR3 contains 14 residues. From germline, CDR1 is SNHLY and CDR2 FYNNEI. The ends lost 4 bases at V and 2 bases at J; junction bases unmatched: 5. This CDR3 is CASSALGQTYEQYF. The CDR3, as DNA: TGTGCCAGCAGTGCCCTGGGACAGACCTACGAGCAGTACTTC. The full variable domain, completed using reference TRBV2 and TRBJ2-7, is EPEVTQTPSHQVTQMGQEVILRCVPISNHLYFYWYRQILGQKVEFLVSFYNNEISEKSEIFDDQFSVERPDGSNFTLKIRSTKLEDSAMYFCASSALGQTYEQYFGPGTRLTVT.

The rearrangement links TRBV7-9 to TRBJ2-1; 7 bases are a match to TRBD1. V gave up 5 bases and J gave up 6 bases; unmatched junction bases: 10. The CDR3 loop spans 15 amino acids. Germline CDR1 and CDR2: SEHNR and FQNEAQ (reference sequence). This CDR3 is CASSRVQGTFNEQFF. As DNA, the CDR3 is TGTGCCAGCAGCCGAGTACAGGGGACCTTCAATGAGCAGTTCTTC.

There are a few counts of this clonotype. The chain uses TRBV11-2 and TRBJ1-1; no reliable D call. Germline V lookup: CDR1 SGHAT, CDR2 FQNNGV. The CDR3 contains 12 residues. Trimming removed 0 bases from V and 7 bases from J, with 6 bases in between. The CDR3 loop reads CASSLDMDEAFF. CDR3 bases: TGTGCCAGCAGCTTAGATATGGATGAAGCTTTCTTT.

This clonotype showed up just a few times. V usage is TRBV20-1 and J usage is TRBJ2-7; 8 bases line up with TRBD1. V trimming: 6 bases; J trimming: 4 bases; junction bases outside the gene matches: 11. The CDR3 runs to 14 residues. Germline CDR1 reads DFQATT; CDR2 reads SNEGSKA (reference sequence). CDR3 protein: CSAAPGQVPYEQYF. For the CDR3, the DNA is TGCAGTGCCGCCCCGGGACAGGTCCCTTACGAGCAGTACTTC.

This clonotype was recorded at least ten times. The rearrangement links TRBV12-3 or TRBV12-4 to TRBJ2-5, with D unresolved. The V end lost 1 base, the J end lost 2 bases, and 5 bases lay between the germline ends. The CDR3 spans 13 residues. The CDR3 spells CASSLGLQETQYF. DNA of the CDR3: TGTGCCAGCAGTTTAGGGTTACAAGAGACCCAGTACTTC.

V and J are TRBV7-8 and TRBJ2-2, with TRBD1 identical over 7 bases. V gave up 5 bases and J gave up 5 bases; unmatched junction bases: 20. This CDR3 contains 19 residues. Germline values: CDR1 SGHVS, CDR2 FQNEAQ. The CDR3 nucleotides read TGTGCCAGCAGCCAAAGAAGATTAACTCGACAGGGCGGTACCGGGGAGCTGTTTTTT. It yields the protein CASSQRRLTRQGGTGELFF.